The clone carrying this T cell receptor (beta chain) was recorded at least ten times. No antigen is known for it. TCR beta CDR3 region amplification was performed from RNA transcripts. RT-PCR in the first round (using the HTBI primer set) targeted the TCR CDR3. TCRdb reanalysed the multiplex PCR reads using MiXCR and keeps one entry per CDR3 protein. The table includes hundreds of thousands of distinct CDR3 sequences, approximately 14% detected once. This entry is derived from a study of T cells in Graves' hyperthyroidism and ophthalmopathy. Overall study results and limits: Most clonotypes expanded in thyroid above 0.001 were likewise present in blood.

Germline loops: CDR1 SGHAT, CDR2 FQNNGV. The CDR3 has 15 amino acids. The V gene lost 6 bases and the J gene lost 7 bases, with 16 bases spanning the gap. Patients aged 18 to 65 had newly diagnosed hyperthyroidism lasting under 2 months. Source material: blood. V and J are TRBV11-2 and TRBJ1-6; D may be TRBD1 (5 bases). The origin of this receptor is a woman aged 18-35 years with Graves' hyperthyroidism. The CDR3 sequence: CASSPEGTTNSPLHF. For the CDR3, the DNA is TGTGCCAGCAGTCCGGAGGGGACGACCAATTCACCCCTCCACTTT.